The T cell receptor (beta chain) described here comes from a study of sequential checkpoint blockade in melanoma. Looking at the study overall: Patients were randomized 1:1 to nivolumab-then-ipilimumab or ipilimumab-then-nivolumab first-line. After both sequences, patients received maintenance nivolumab.

Comment on this clone: Within the sample, other DNA sequences also encode this same CDR3.

The method was immunoSEQ multiplex PCR; TCRdb's version includes in-frame clones alone and lacks a portion of them. The table has thousands of clones, around 80% seen once. The CDR3 is 16 residues long. The germline V gene has CDR1 LNHNV and CDR2 YYDKDF (reference sequence). V gave up 0 bases and J gave up 6 bases; unmatched junction bases: 5. Treatment here: randomized to nivolumab then ipilimumab (arm A) or the reverse (arm B). DNA-damaging chemotherapy had not been given to any patient beforehand. PBMC sorting kept live CD3+CD8+ cells without CD19 or CD56. The specimen was CD8+ T cells sorted from blood (inferred from file names), collected from a patient given nivolumab and ipilimumab in sequence. The receptor was isolated from a human donor with melanoma. The rearrangement uses TRBV15 and TRBJ2-1; 10 bases are a match to TRBD1. The CDR3 here is CATSRDLGTGVNEQFF. In DNA form, the CDR3 reads TGTGCCACCAGCAGAGATCTCGGGACAGGGGTCAATGAGCAGTTCTTC.